This TCR beta chain was found in a study of CD8+CD57+ T cells in acquired aplastic anemia. Patients included in sequencing had previously demonstrated CD8+CD57+ cell expansion by flow cytometry. According to the study, genomic DNA was the template for TCR beta VDJ and CDR3 profiling. MiXCR was run by TCRdb on the reads, yielding one entry per CDR3 protein. Of about half a million distinct CDR3 sequences listed, around a third are singletons. Germline CDR1 reads SGHNT; CDR2 reads YENEEA. The CDR3 totals 15 residues. V dropped 4 bases and J dropped 3; count of bases not matched to a gene: 5. The source of this sequence is a human donor with aplastic anemia. The rearrangement joins TRBV11-3 to TRBJ1-4; 7 nucleotides align to TRBD1. The sequenced sample consisted of sorted CD4+, CD8+, or CD8+CD57+ T cells (not recorded which) from PBMCs. The DNA of the CDR3 is TGTGCCAGCAGCTACAGGGGCCTGCCTAATGAAAAACTGTTTTTT. Residues: CASSYRGLPNEKLFF. Full variable domain (missing parts from reference TRBV11-3 and TRBJ1-4): EAGVVQSPRYKIIEKKQPVAFWCNPISGHNTLYWYLQNLGQGPELLIRYENEEAVDDSQLPKDRFSAERLKGVDSTLKIQPAELGDSAVYLCASSYRGLPNEKLFFGSGTQLSVL.